The 15 T cell receptor beta chains below come from one sample, sequenced in a study of blood T cell repertoires in COVID-19. Here immunoSEQ multiplex PCR was the method, and the copy in TCRdb shows in-frame clones only, minus some. The data contain about 280,000 clones, roughly 89% of them singletons. Sequenced: peripheral blood. The receptors were gathered from a woman aged 25 to 39 with active or convalescent COVID-19.

This sequence joins TRBV27 and TRBJ2-3; no clear D gene. From germline, CDR1 is MNHEY and CDR2 SMNVEV (reference sequence). This CDR3 has 11 amino acids. V was shortened by 2 bases and J by 6 bases, with 3 bases between the two germline ends. This chain's CDR3 is CASSLADTQYF. In nucleotides, the CDR3 is TGTGCCAGCAGTTTAGCGGATACGCAGTATTTT.

This rearrangement joins TRBV9 to TRBJ1-1, with D uncertain. This CDR3 region has 13 residues. Germline V gene data show CDR1 as SGDLS and CDR2 as YYNGEE. V lost 4 bases, J lost 0 bases, and 7 bases lay in between. The CDR3 bases are TGTGCCAGCAGCCCCCGGGTGAACACTGAAGCTTTCTTT. Translation: CASSPRVNTEAFF.

The CDR3, as DNA: TGTGCCAGCAGCTTAGGCGTATACTATGGCTACACCTTC. The encoded protein is CASSLGVYYGYTF. V gene TRBV7-9 combines with J gene TRBJ1-2; no clear D gene. The CDR3 has 13 residues. V was shortened by 1 base and J by 3 bases, with 6 bases between the two germline ends. The V gene's germline CDR1 is SEHNR and CDR2 FQNEAQ (reference sequence).

This clone showed up just a few times. The rearrangement links TRBV29-1 to TRBJ2-7; D uncertain. With 4 bases removed from V and 6 bases from J, the gap between germline ends came to 13 bases. The germline gives CDR1 SQVTM, CDR2 ANQGSEA. The CDR3 loop spans 12 amino acids. The CDR3 coding sequence is TGCAGCGTTGTGGTGTCGGTTGGCGAGCAGTACTTC. Its protein is CSVVVSVGEQYF.

CDR3 in DNA: TGCGCCAGCAGCCGAGCAGGGGCTGTGGATACGCAGTATTTT. Its protein product is CASSRAGAVDTQYF. The rearrangement joins TRBV5-1 to TRBJ2-3; D is perhaps TRBD1 (6 bases). The CDR3 extends over 14 amino acids. The V gene lost 4 bases and the J gene lost 6 bases, with 15 bases spanning the gap. Germline assignment: CDR1 SGHRS and CDR2 YFSETQ.

The V call is TRBV3-1 (or the pseudogene TRBV3-2), the J call TRBJ1-3; no clear D gene. CDR3 length equals 23 residues. Trimming left V 1 base short and J 1 base short, with 32 bases between. The V gene's germline CDR1 is LGHDT and CDR2 YNNKEL (reference sequence). In DNA form, the CDR3 reads TGTGCCAGCAGCCAAGCCCATAGGTCGTGGGTTTGGACGGGGAAAAAATCTGGAAACACCATATATTTT. This sequence encodes CASSQAHRSWVWTGKKSGNTIYF.

This chain links TRBV7-9 with TRBJ1-1; D possibly corresponds to TRBD1 (6 bases). This CDR3 has 14 residues. Per the germline V gene, CDR1 is SEHNR and CDR2 is FQNEAQ (reference sequence). Deletions cut 6 bases from V and 3 bases from J, with 14 bases between. The CDR3 sequence is CASRAGGAYTEAFF. The CDR3 coding sequence is TGTGCCAGCAGGGCGGGGGGCGCGTACACTGAAGCTTTCTTT.

The chain uses TRBV28 and TRBJ2-1; TRBD2 might be the D (5 bases). This CDR3 spans 14 amino acids. Germline V lookup: CDR1 MDHEN, CDR2 SYDVKM. V dropped 8 bases and J dropped 8 bases, with 19 bases sitting between them. CDR3 region: CASVSGPSVYEQFF. CDR3 nucleotide sequence: TGTGCCAGCGTCAGCGGCCCATCGGTATATGAGCAGTTCTTC.

V is TRBV7-2 and J is TRBJ2-1; the D is unclear. The CDR3 runs to 14 residues. V shed 1 base and J shed 1 base, with 5 bases lying between them. Germline assignment: CDR1 SGHTA and CDR2 FQGNSA. The CDR3 is CASSLGQSYNEQFF. Written as DNA, the CDR3 is TGTGCCAGCAGCTTAGGGCAGTCCTACAATGAGCAGTTCTTC.

The chain uses TRBV18 and TRBJ2-2, with 7 bases aligning to TRBD1. The V segment lost 3 bases and the J segment 2 bases; nucleotides outside the gene matches: 3. The CDR3 spans 15 residues. Germline lookup yields CDR1 KGHSH and CDR2 LQKENI. As DNA, the CDR3 is TGTGCCAGCTCACCCGACAGGGCCAACACCGGGGAGCTGTTTTTT. Amino acid sequence: CASSPDRANTGELFF.

The rearrangement uses TRBV5-4 and TRBJ2-5; D is possibly TRBD1 (5 bases). Trimming removed 0 bases at V and 2 bases at J, with 11 bases between. Germline CDR1 reads SGHNT; CDR2 reads YYREEE (reference sequence). The length of the CDR3 is 15 residues. CDR3: CASSLAGRQQETQYF. DNA of the CDR3: TGTGCCAGCAGCTTGGCAGGACGACAGCAAGAGACCCAGTACTTC.

V gene TRBV5-6 combines with J gene TRBJ1-2; the D is unclear. The CDR3 extends over 15 amino acids. Trimming left V 5 bases short and J 2 bases short, with 16 bases between. Germline V gene sequence: CDR1 SGHDT, CDR2 YYEEEE. In DNA form, the CDR3 reads TGTGCCAGCAGGCCGCGAGGGCTGGAGAACTATGGCTACACCTTC. This sequence encodes CASRPRGLENYGYTF.

In DNA form, the CDR3 reads TGTGCCTGGAGGGCGGACTATGAGCAGTTCTTC. As protein: CAWRADYEQFF. The J gene is TRBJ2-1, the V gene TRBV30; maybe TRBD2 (5 bases). V dropped 3 bases and J dropped 8 bases, with 8 bases sitting between them. CDR1 is GTSNPN, CDR2 SVGIG, per germline (reference sequence). The CDR3 contains 11 residues.

The chain is built from TRBV9 and TRBJ2-5; the D gene is possibly TRBD2 (7 bases). The CDR3 has 15 residues. Germline V gene data show CDR1 as SGDLS and CDR2 as YYNGEE. V was trimmed by 4 bases and J by 5 bases, leaving 18 bases between them. The CDR3 reads CASSPQPGGPETQYF. CDR3 DNA: TGTGCCAGCAGCCCACAGCCGGGGGGCCCGGAGACCCAGTACTTC.

This clone was detected only once. The rearrangement links TRBV19 to TRBJ1-4; 9 nucleotides line up with TRBD1. CDR3 length: 12 amino acids. Germline V CDR1 and CDR2: LNHDA, SQIVND (reference sequence). J gave up 8 bases and V 6 bases, and 1 base lay outside the gene matches. The CDR3 DNA follows: TGTGCCAGTAGGGACAGGGGCGAAAAACTGTTTTTT. Protein sequence: CASRDRGEKLFF.